The 18 T cell receptor beta chains presented below share a single source sample, sequenced in a study of T cell responses to AZD1222 COVID-19 vaccine. Profiling relied on immunoSEQ multiplex PCR, and the TCRdb table lists in-frame clones only, not all of them. The sample lists roughly 140,000 clones; 70% to 90% were seen once. The sample was peripheral blood, taken 28 days after the second AZD1222 dose. All receptors come from an adult who received the AZD1222 COVID-19 vaccine.

The rearrangement links TRBV10-3 to TRBJ2-6, with 13 bases matching TRBD2. The V segment lost 11 bases and the J segment 2 bases; nucleotides outside the gene matches: 6. CDR1 is ENHRY and CDR2 is SYGVKD in the germline V gene. The CDR3 extends over 16 amino acids. CDR3 in DNA: TGTGCCTCAAAAGGGACTAGCGGGACTGGGGCCAACGTCCTGACTTTC. It codes for CASKGTSGTGANVLTF.

This sequence joins TRBV6-5 and TRBJ2-5, with 12 bases matching TRBD2. V shed 6 bases, J shed 4 bases, and the junction held 3 bases outside the gene matches. The CDR3 loop spans 14 amino acids. CDR1 and CDR2 from the germline V gene are MNHEY and SVGAGI. The DNA for the CDR3 is TGTGCCAGCAGGGCTAGCGGGAGGGGAGAGACCCAGTACTTC. Amino acid sequence: CASRASGRGETQYF.

The gene calls are TRBV25-1 and TRBJ1-5; tentative D call: TRBD1 (6 bases). The CDR3 runs to 13 residues. CDR1 and CDR2 (germline): MGHDK, SYGVNS. V lost 6 bases, J lost 7 bases, and 13 bases lay in between. The CDR3 region has the DNA TGTGCCAGCAGCAAGAGGGGGGACCAGCCCCAGCATTTT. Its translation: CASSKRGDQPQHF. The whole variable domain, remainder taken from reference TRBV25-1 and TRBJ1-5, is EADIYQTPRYLVIGTGKKITLECSQTMGHDKMYWYQQDPGMELHLIHYSYGVNSTEKGDLSSESTVSRIRTEHFPLTLESARPSHTSQYLCASSKRGDQPQHFGDGTRLSIL.

On this clone: A read error may produce the germline difference seen at one junction end. V and J are TRBV12-3 or TRBV12-4 and TRBJ1-1; D unclear. The CDR3 consists of 12 residues. The CDR3, as DNA: TGTGCCAGCAGTTTACTTTCCAAGGAGCCATGGTTT. Protein: CASSLLSKEPWF.

The V call is TRBV7-2, the J call TRBJ1-2; D is unresolved. Germline V gene lookup returns CDR1 SGHTA and CDR2 FQGNSA. The V end lost 6 bases, the J end lost 3 bases, and 11 bases lay between the germline ends. This CDR3 comprises 13 residues. CDR3 loop: CASSQTVYYGYTF. CDR3 coding DNA: TGTGCCAGCAGTCAGACGGTTTACTATGGCTACACCTTC.

This rearrangement joins TRBV2 to TRBJ1-5, with D hard to call. The CDR3 is 17 amino acids. V shed 1 base and J shed 3 bases, with 16 bases lying between them. Per the germline V gene, CDR1 is SNHLY and CDR2 is FYNNEI. The CDR3 nucleotides are TGTGCCAGCAGTGAAGGAATGAGGTACGGATACAATCAGCCCCAGCATTTT. Translated: CASSEGMRYGYNQPQHF.

The chain combines TRBV5-5 with TRBJ2-7, with 7 nucleotides matching TRBD1. This CDR3 is built from 15 residues. Germline lookup yields CDR1 SGHKS and CDR2 YYEKEE (reference sequence). Trimming took 4 bases from V and 4 from J; bases not matched to a gene: 11. The CDR3 protein is CASSPTGEIRYEQYF. Written as DNA, the CDR3 is TGTGCCAGCAGCCCCACAGGGGAAATTCGATACGAGCAGTACTTC.

CDR3 in DNA: TGTGCCAGCACCGAAGGGCTAGGTGGGCAGTTCTTC. It is translated as CASTEGLGGQFF. This chain uses TRBV11-2 with TRBJ2-1, with D unresolved. CDR1 and CDR2 (germline): SGHAT, FQNNGV. This CDR3 is 12 amino acids long. The ends were cut back, 7 bases at V and 12 bases at J, with 16 bases in the middle.

J is TRBJ2-5 and V is TRBV6-5; D is undetermined. The CDR3 consists of 14 residues. The germline V gene has CDR1 MNHEY and CDR2 SVGAGI. V lost 6 bases and J lost 1, with 12 bases in between. CDR3 loop: CASRRRITQETQYF. The CDR3, as DNA: TGTGCCAGCAGGAGACGCATCACCCAAGAGACCCAGTACTTC.

This chain uses TRBV20-1 with TRBJ2-7; weak D call: TRBD2 (5 bases). The germline gives CDR1 DFQATT, CDR2 SNEGSKA (reference sequence). V lost 3 bases, J lost 2 bases, and 8 bases lay in between. CDR3 length: 12 amino acids. The CDR3 here is CSASDGAYEQYF. In DNA form, the CDR3 reads TGCAGTGCTAGTGACGGGGCCTACGAGCAGTACTTC.

This chain uses TRBV10-3 with TRBJ2-4, with D tentatively TRBD1 (6 bases). The germline gives CDR1 ENHRY, CDR2 SYGVKD. CDR3 length equals 16 residues. V was shortened by 1 base and J by 2 bases, with 12 bases between the two germline ends. CDR3 residues: CAISEFRQESKNIQYF. The DNA for the CDR3 is TGTGCCATCAGTGAGTTCAGACAGGAATCCAAAAACATTCAGTACTTC.

The chain uses TRBV7-2 and TRBJ2-7; 11 bases match TRBD1. V dropped 4 bases and J dropped 3; count of bases not matched to a gene: 8. Germline V CDR1 and CDR2: SGHTA, FQGNSA. The CDR3 runs 16 residues. This CDR3 is CASSSSPGQGVYEQYF. The CDR3 DNA is TGTGCCAGCAGCTCCTCTCCGGGACAGGGGGTCTACGAGCAGTACTTC.

The chain uses TRBV7-9 and TRBJ1-4, with 8 bases aligning to TRBD1. Trimming at V came to 4 bases and at J to 5 bases, leaving 6 bases not matched to a gene. The germline gives CDR1 SEHNR, CDR2 FQNEAQ (reference sequence). The CDR3 consists of 15 residues. CDR3 amino acids: CASSSPYRGNEKLFF. In nucleotides, the CDR3 is TGTGCCAGCAGCTCGCCATACAGGGGGAATGAAAAACTGTTTTTT.

DNA for the CDR3: TGTGCCAGCAGTTCCCCCGGCAGGGCTAGGACGGAGACCCAGTACTTC. It encodes CASSSPGRARTETQYF. This sequence joins TRBV6-2 or TRBV6-3 and TRBJ2-5; possibly TRBD1 for D (5 bases). V gave up 4 bases and J gave up 5 bases, with 20 bases separating them. This CDR3 comprises 16 residues. In germline, CDR1 is MNHEY, CDR2 SVGEGT.

The chain is built from TRBV7-6 and TRBJ1-1; D not resolved. The germline V and J ends were trimmed by 5 bases and 2 bases, with 12 bases remaining between them. CDR1 is SGHVS, CDR2 FNYEAQ, per germline. The CDR3 consists of 14 residues. Written as DNA, the CDR3 is TGTGCCAGCAGCCCCGGTGCCGGTAACACTGAAGCTTTCTTT. The encoded protein is CASSPGAGNTEAFF. Full variable domain (remainder filled in from reference TRBV7-6 and TRBJ1-1): GAGVSQSPRYKVTKRGQDVALRCDPISGHVSLYWYRQALGQGPEFLTYFNYEAQQDKSGLPNDRFSAERPEGSISTLTIQRTEQRDSAMYRCASSPGAGNTEAFFGQGTRLTVV.

The chain links TRBV7-2 to TRBJ1-6, with unresolved D. Deletions cut 5 bases from V and 14 bases from J, with 16 bases between. Germline CDR1 is SGHTA and CDR2 is FQGNSA. CDR3 size: 13 residues. DNA of the CDR3: TGTGCCAGCAGCCTCCCGGGTGGGCTCGCCCTCCACTTT. As protein: CASSLPGGLALHF.

The genes are TRBV7-2 and TRBJ2-1, with 8 bases lining up with TRBD1. Unmatched junction bases numbered 11, after V lost 5 bases and J lost 5 bases. The CDR3 is made up of 16 amino acids. Germline V gene data show CDR1 as SGHTA and CDR2 as FQGNSA. The CDR3 nucleotides are TGTGCCAGCAGCCTCCAATCGGGACAGGTTAACAATGAGCAGTTCTTC. Its translation: CASSLQSGQVNNEQFF.

The chain's CDR3 is CASSYFTTETQYF. CDR3 bases: TGTGCCAGCAGTTATTTTACAACAGAGACCCAGTACTTC. The gene calls are TRBV6-2 or TRBV6-3 and TRBJ2-5; no clear D. Germline CDR1 and CDR2: MNHEY and SVGEGT. The ends were cut back, 3 bases at V and 4 bases at J, with 9 bases in the middle. The CDR3 loop spans 13 amino acids.